Listed below are T cell receptor beta chains from one sample, sequenced in a study of cytomegalovirus exposure and HLA in healthy donors. Clones were read by immunoSEQ multiplex PCR, and TCRdb kept only the in-frame ones, dropping some. Of under 200,000 clones listed, more than 60% were seen once; the top ten hold around 4%. Input material: PBMCs. The receptors shown here come from a man aged 40-55 years in good health and CMV-seronegative. Each CDR3 is given with its conserved first and last residue. A D gene is named only where the DNA matches it firmly. Size is stated for part of the rows, as once, few or many counts, or as a class when the clone is expanded.

TRBJ1-6,TRBV7-9,.,TRBD1,CASSRGTGQHSPLHF,TGTGCCAGCAGCCGGGGGACAGGTCAGCATTCACCCCTCCACTTT
TRBJ2-1,TRBV27,.,TRBD2,CASSRRPSGGALGEQFF,TGTGCCAGCAGTCGCAGACCTAGCGGGGGGGCCTTGGGTGAGCAGTTCTTC
TRBJ2-1,TRBV5-6,few,TRBD2,CASSLPTSGGNVEQFF,TGTGCCAGCAGCTTGCCCACTAGCGGGGGTAATGTTGAGCAGTTCTTC
TRBJ1-1,TRBV20-1,.,.,CSASQGTEAFF,TGCAGTGCTTCGCAGGGCACTGAAGCTTTCTTT
TRBJ2-3,TRBV28,.,.,CASTSRTDTQYF,TGTGCCAGCACTTCTCGGACAGATACGCAGTATTTT
TRBJ2-2,TRBV10-3,.,.,CAISESQGELFF,TGTGCCATCAGTGAGTCTCAGGGGGAGCTGTTTTTT
TRBJ1-1,TRBV5-3,.,.,CAMGHPFMNTEAFF,TGTGCCATGGGACACCCGTTCATGAACACTGAAGCTTTCTTT
TRBJ2-7,TRBV19,.,.,CASSIGYEQYF,TGTGCCAGTAGTATCGGCTACGAGCAGTACTTC
TRBJ2-1,TRBV15,.,TRBD2,CATSRDPAGGRYNEQFF,TGTGCCACCAGCAGAGATCCTGCGGGGGGGAGATACAATGAGCAGTTCTTC
TRBJ2-5,TRBV6-1,.,.,CASSRLGVETQYF,TGTGCCAGCAGCCGACTAGGAGTGGAGACCCAGTACTTC
TRBJ1-5,TRBV28,.,TRBD1,CASSFSRPGGQPQHF,TGTGCCAGCAGTTTTAGCAGGCCAGGGGGGCAGCCCCAGCATTTT
TRBJ1-4,TRBV4-3,.,.,CASSQDPGKLFF,TGCGCCAGCAGCCAAGATCCGGGAAAACTGTTTTTT
TRBJ2-3,TRBV18,.,.,CASSPRGDPDTQYF,TGTGCCAGCTCACCGAGAGGAGATCCAGATACGCAGTATTTT